This entry lists 6 T cell receptor beta chains sequenced from one sample in a study of Ad26.COV2.S vaccination and SARS-CoV-2 variants. Only in-frame clones appear in the TCRdb table, and some are missing; sequencing was by immunoSEQ multiplex PCR. The sample includes fewer than 400,000 clones, 85% seen only once; the top ten take approximately 2%. Treatment meaning: around 19 received Ad26.COV2.S at low or high dose, single or two shots; about 5 received placebo; per-sample allocation not given. Day 63 following the first vaccine or placebo injection was when the samples were taken. The material was peripheral blood, obtained in a trial of Ad26.COV2.S vaccine versus placebo. These receptors came from a person between 18 and 65 years old who received the Ad26.COV2.S COVID-19 vaccine or a placebo.

V and J are TRBV7-6 and TRBJ2-7, with a weak D call TRBD1 (6 bases). Germline V gene data show CDR1 as SGHVS and CDR2 as FNYEAQ. Trimming stripped 3 bases from V and 2 bases from J, with 17 bases between. The CDR3 sequence is 16 residues long. The CDR3 protein is CASSFEDSSTTYEQYF. CDR3 sequence (DNA): TGTGCCAGCAGCTTCGAGGACAGCAGCACAACCTACGAGCAGTACTTC.

The chain employs TRBV19 and TRBJ1-5; D ambiguous. Germline CDR1 LNHDA, CDR2 SQIVND (reference sequence). V lost 4 bases to trimming and J lost 4 bases, with 11 bases between them. The CDR3 runs 14 residues. The DNA of the CDR3 is TGTGCCAGTAGTACCCCCGGTAGTAATCAGCCCCAGCATTTT. It encodes CASSTPGSNQPQHF.

The chain has TRBV12-3 or TRBV12-4 and TRBJ1-3, with no clear D. There are 13 residues in the CDR3. The V end lost 3 bases, the J end lost 4 bases, and 7 bases lay between the germline ends. The CDR3 nucleotides read TGTGCCAGCAGTTTCTCCGGCGGAAACACCATATATTTT. The encoded protein is CASSFSGGNTIYF.

The chain joins TRBV5-1 to TRBJ1-6; no clear D. The germline V gene encodes CDR1 SGHRS and CDR2 YFSETQ. V lost 0 bases, J lost 5 bases, and 9 bases lay in between. There are 15 residues in the CDR3. The CDR3 DNA reads TGCGCCAGCAGCTTGGCCTTACAGAATAATTCACCCCTCCACTTT. Translated, it gives CASSLALQNNSPLHF.

The rearrangement links TRBV28 to TRBJ2-2; 10 bases fit TRBD1. The trim removed 5 bases at V and 3 bases at J, leaving 9 bases unmatched. Germline V gene data show CDR1 as MDHEN and CDR2 as SYDVKM. CDR3 length: 17 amino acids. CDR3 in amino acids: CASSLGQGLRDTGELFF. The DNA for the CDR3 is TGTGCCAGCAGTCTGGGACAGGGGCTTCGTGACACCGGGGAGCTGTTTTTT.

V and J are TRBV11-1 and TRBJ2-7; no definite D call. Germline lookup yields CDR1 SGHAT and CDR2 FQDESV (reference sequence). V was cut by 1 base and J by 4 bases, with 8 bases left in between. The CDR3 loop spans 13 amino acids. CDR3 region: CASSLGLGYEQYF. Here the CDR3 DNA reads TGTGCCAGCAGCTTAGGGTTGGGTTACGAGCAGTACTTC. Based on the CDR3 plus reference TRBV11-1 and TRBJ2-7, the full variable domain is EAEVAQSPRYKITEKSQAVAFWCDPISGHATLYWYRQILGQGPELLVQFQDESVVDDSQLPKDRFSAERLKGVDSTLKIQPAELGDSAMYLCASSLGLGYEQYFGPGTRLTVT.